Listed below are T cell receptor beta chains from one sample, sequenced in a study of Ad26.COV2.S vaccination and SARS-CoV-2 variants. Some clones are missing from TCRdb's copy, which holds only in-frame ones; the method was immunoSEQ multiplex PCR. The sample shows roughly 330,000 clones, 85% to 90% of them seen only once. The sequencing here drew on peripheral blood, taken in a trial of Ad26.COV2.S vaccine versus placebo. Receptors were obtained from a person between 18 and 65 years old who received the Ad26.COV2.S COVID-19 vaccine or a placebo. The CDR3 runs from the conserved cysteine through the conserved F or W. The D gene is left open where the match is weak. Clone size is not always given. Where it is, it says once, few, many or a class for expanded clones.

abundance | d_gene | j_gene | len | v_gene | CDR3nt | CDR3aa
- | TRBD1 | TRBJ2-1 | 15 | TRBV2 | TGTGCCAGCAGTGAGGAGACAGGGGCCTACAATGAGCAGTTCTTC | CASSEETGAYNEQFF
- | - | TRBJ2-3 | 13 | TRBV7-2 | TGTGCCAGCAGCGGGTGGGAGCAGGATACGCAGTATTTT | CASSGWEQDTQYF
once | TRBD1 | TRBJ2-5 | 13 | TRBV30 | TGTGCCTGGCTGGGACAGGGAGGACAGACCCAGTACTTC | CAWLGQGGQTQYF
- | - | TRBJ2-3 | 13 | TRBV13 | TGTGCCAGCAGCTTAGAAAGCACAGATACGCAGTATTTT | CASSLESTDTQYF
- | - | TRBJ1-4 | 13 | TRBV10-3 | TGTGCCATCAGGGACGGAGCTAATGAAAAACTGTTTTTT | CAIRDGANEKLFF
- | TRBD1 | TRBJ2-7 | 16 | TRBV2 | TGTGCCAGCAGTCTCAACTCCGACAGGGTGAGCCACGAGCAGTACTTC | CASSLNSDRVSHEQYF
- | TRBD1 | TRBJ2-7 | 17 | TRBV5-1 | TGCGCCAGCAGCTATACCACAGGGGGCTTTTCCTTCTACGAGCAGTACTTC | CASSYTTGGFSFYEQYF
- | - | TRBJ1-1 | 17 | TRBV28 | TGTGCCAGCAGCACGAGATACTCGGACAGTAAGAACACTGAAGCTTTCTTT | CASSTRYSDSKNTEAFF
few | - | TRBJ2-7 | 11 | TRBV18 | TGTGCCAGCTCATCCGGGCCTGGGGAGTACTTC | CASSSGPGEYF
- | TRBD1 | TRBJ1-2 | 14 | TRBV10-2 | TGCGCCAGCAGTGAGGACAGGGGGAGGTATGGCTACACCTTC | CASSEDRGRYGYTF
- | TRBD1 | TRBJ1-4 | 16 | TRBV7-8 | TGTGCCAGCAGCTTAGAGCCCCAGGGGGCAAGTGAAAAACTGTTTTTT | CASSLEPQGASEKLFF
- | TRBD2 | TRBJ2-1 | 17 | TRBV19 | TGTGCCAGTAGTACCTCCATAGCGGGATCCTCACACAATGAGCAGTTCTTC | CASSTSIAGSSHNEQFF
- | - | TRBJ2-5 | 11 | TRBV18 | TGTGCCAGCTCACGGGGAGAGACCCAGTACTTC | CASSRGETQYF
- | - | TRBJ2-5 | 14 | TRBV11-1 | TGTGCCAGCAGCGGGGGCGGGACTCCAGAGACCCAGTACTTC | CASSGGGTPETQYF
- | TRBD2 | TRBJ2-1 | 15 | TRBV5-8 | TGTGCCAGCAGCTTTGCGGGAGGGACCTACAATGAGCAGTTCTTC | CASSFAGGTYNEQFF
once | - | TRBJ1-3 | 17 | TRBV13 | TGTGCCAGCAGCCCTACCTGGGGACGGAGCTCTGGAAACACCATATATTTT | CASSPTWGRSSGNTIYF
once | - | TRBJ2-7 | 16 | TRBV9 | TGTGCCAGCAGCGTAGAGGCAGGGCTAACGATCTACGAGCAGTACTTC | CASSVEAGLTIYEQYF
once | - | TRBJ2-1 | 15 | TRBV9 | TGTGCCAGCAGCGGACCCCTTTCCTCCTACAATGAGCAGTTCTTC | CASSGPLSSYNEQFF
- | - | TRBJ2-1 | 13 | TRBV4-3 | TGCGCCAGCAGCCAACTTGAATTTGGTGAGCAGTTCTTC | CASSQLEFGEQFF
few | TRBD2 | TRBJ2-1 | 19 | TRBV5-1 | TGCGCCAGCAGCTTGGATTTGGAGGGGGGACTAGCGCGATACAATGAGCAGTTCTTC | CASSLDLEGGLARYNEQFF
- | - | TRBJ2-1 | 15 | TRBV28 | TGTGCCAGCAGTTTAGAGCGCCCCACCTACAATGAGCAGTTCTTC | CASSLERPTYNEQFF
- | - | TRBJ1-5 | 15 | TRBV6-5 | TGTGCCAGCCGAGCAGTGGACACGTCGAATCAGCCCCAGCATTTT | CASRAVDTSNQPQHF
- | - | TRBJ2-7 | 10 | TRBV5-8 | TGTGCCAGCAGCTTGGTGGGTTTATCTTGG | CASSLVGLSW
- | - | TRBJ1-1 | 14 | TRBV6-4 | TGTGCCAGCAGGGCTAGACCCGGGGAGACTGAAGCTTTCTTT | CASRARPGETEAFF
- | TRBD1 | TRBJ1-4 | 13 | TRBV12-3/TRBV12-4 | TGTGCCAGCAGTCAGGGGGTTTGGGAAAAACTGTTTTTT | CASSQGVWEKLFF
- | TRBD2 | TRBJ2-1 | 16 | TRBV19 | TGTGCCAGTAGTATCACCGGGACTAGCGGGAGGAATGAGCAGTTCTTC | CASSITGTSGRNEQFF
- | - | TRBJ2-5 | 16 | TRBV7-2 | TGTGCCAGCAGCTTAGCCACAGGGTATACCCAAGAGACCCAGTACTTC | CASSLATGYTQETQYF
- | - | TRBJ1-1 | 13 | TRBV28 | TGTGCCAGCAGTTTACGGGCGAACACTGAAGCTTTCTTT | CASSLRANTEAFF
- | - | TRBJ1-3 | 14 | TRBV13 | TGTGCCAGCAGCTCCTTGGCAGCTGGAAACACCATATATTTT | CASSSLAAGNTIYF
few | - | TRBJ2-2 | 11 | TRBV6-5 | TGTGCCAGCAGTTGGGCCGGGGAGCTGTTTTTT | CASSWAGELFF
- | TRBD2 | TRBJ2-1 | 17 | TRBV4-3 | TGCGCCAGCAGCCAAGAAGCGGGGTTCCCCTCCTACAATGAGCAGTTCTTC | CASSQEAGFPSYNEQFF
- | - | TRBJ1-4 | 13 | TRBV27 | TGTGCCAGCATCGGTAAAGGGGATGAAAAACTGTTTTTT | CASIGKGDEKLFF
- | TRBD1 | TRBJ2-7 | 15 | TRBV28 | TGTGCCAGCAGTCCGGCCGGGACAGGGGGCCACGAGCAGTACTTC | CASSPAGTGGHEQYF
- | - | TRBJ1-4 | 15 | TRBV2 | TGTGCCAGCAGTGTTAGGCAGGGAGTGAATGAAAAACTGTTTTTT | CASSVRQGVNEKLFF
- | - | TRBJ1-1 | 16 | TRBV7-9 | TGTGCCAGCAGCTTAAGGTCAGGGTCAATCACCACTGAAGCTTTCTTT | CASSLRSGSITTEAFF
- | TRBD1 | TRBJ1-2 | 14 | TRBV7-8 | TGTGCCAGCAGCCCCAGGGGGCGCTTGAGTGGCTACACCTTC | CASSPRGRLSGYTF
- | TRBD1 | TRBJ2-1 | 15 | TRBV5-5 | TGTGCCAGCAGCTTGGATAGAGGGGGCGGGAATGAGCAGTTCTTC | CASSLDRGGGNEQFF
few | - | TRBJ2-3 | 15 | TRBV3-1/TRBV3-2 | TGTGCCAGCAGCCAAGGGTATCTGGGGACAGATACGCAGTATTTT | CASSQGYLGTDTQYF
- | - | TRBJ2-1 | 13 | TRBV6-2/TRBV6-3 | TGTGCCAGCAGTTACTCGGAAGTCGCGGAGCAGTTCTTC | CASSYSEVAEQFF
- | - | TRBJ1-6 | 15 | TRBV30 | TGTGCCTGGAGTGTCCTTAGGGCCAGCGATTCACCCCTCCACTTT | CAWSVLRASDSPLHF
- | - | TRBJ2-1 | 12 | TRBV25-1 | TGTGCCAGCTCCGTGGGATACAATGAGCAGTTCTTC | CASSVGYNEQFF
- | - | TRBJ1-1 | 13 | TRBV9 | TGTGCCAGCAACCCCCGGACGGGCACTGAAGCTTTCTTT | CASNPRTGTEAFF
- | TRBD1 | TRBJ2-5 | 17 | TRBV11-3 | TGTGCCAGCAGCCCCGCCCCCGACAGGGTGGGTAGGAAGACCCAGTACTTC | CASSPAPDRVGRKTQYF
- | - | TRBJ2-1 | 11 | TRBV7-9 | TGTGCCACCCAGAGGGGTAATGAGCAGTTCTTC | CATQRGNEQFF
- | TRBD1 | TRBJ1-1 | 13 | TRBV6-2/TRBV6-3 | TGTGCCAGCAGTCGGCCGGGACAGCTGAAAGCTTTCTTT | CASSRPGQLKAFF
- | - | TRBJ1-2 | 14 | TRBV7-9 | TGTGCCAGCAGCTCCTGGGGCAGGGCCTCGGGCTACACCTTC | CASSSWGRASGYTF
once | - | TRBJ2-4 | 16 | TRBV5-1 | TGCGCCAGCAGCTTGGCTCCCCGCGGGGATAAAAACATTCAGTACTTC | CASSLAPRGDKNIQYF
- | - | TRBJ1-1 | 12 | TRBV5-3 | TGTGCCAGAAGCCCGGACACACATGAAGCTTTCTTT | CARSPDTHEAFF
- | - | TRBJ1-4 | 13 | TRBV6-5 | TGTGCCAGCGTAGACACGCCGAGGGAAAAACTGTTTTTT | CASVDTPREKLFF
- | - | TRBJ2-7 | 14 | TRBV7-9 | TGTGCCAGCAGCCTCCCGGGACTTTCCTACGAGCAGTACTTC | CASSLPGLSYEQYF
- | - | TRBJ1-1 | 15 | TRBV4-3 | TGCGCCAGCAGCCGCGAGACACGAATGAACACTGAAGCTTTCTTT | CASSRETRMNTEAFF
- | - | TRBJ1-1 | 14 | TRBV4-3 | TGCGCCAGCAGCCAAGAGGCGGGACCCACTGAAGCTTTCTTT | CASSQEAGPTEAFF
- | - | TRBJ1-2 | 13 | TRBV18 | TGTGCCAGCTCCCAGACTCCAGGGGACGGCTACACCTTC | CASSQTPGDGYTF
once | - | TRBJ2-5 | 14 | TRBV5-4 | TGTGCCAGCAGCTTGGGAGCAGGGGAGGAGACCCAGTACTTC | CASSLGAGEETQYF
- | - | TRBJ2-3 | 12 | TRBV5-1 | TGCGCCAGCAGCTATGGCACAGATACGCAGTATTTT | CASSYGTDTQYF
- | - | TRBJ2-2 | 16 | TRBV5-1 | TGCGCCAGCAGCTTGGAGGGGCTCGCTAGCACCGGGGAGCTGTTTTTT | CASSLEGLASTGELFF
- | - | TRBJ1-1 | 14 | TRBV7-2 | TGTGCCAGCAGCTTAGAGCCAGGGAACACTGAAGCTTTCTTT | CASSLEPGNTEAFF
- | - | TRBJ2-6 | 14 | TRBV19 | TGTGCCAGTAGGGCAGAAAGAAGGGCCAACGTCCTGACTTTC | CASRAERRANVLTF
few | - | TRBJ1-3 | 13 | TRBV7-9 | TGTGCCACCCCGGAGGGGGCTGGAAACACCATATATTTT | CATPEGAGNTIYF
- | TRBD2 | TRBJ2-1 | 16 | TRBV11-2 | TGTGCCAGCAGCTTAGATCTAGCGGGAATCTACAATGAGCAGTTCTTC | CASSLDLAGIYNEQFF